This passage covers 19 T cell receptor beta chains from one sample sequenced in a study of STAT5B mutations in CD4+ large granular lymphocyte leukemia (dated by TCRdb to about 2022). Libraries were built with the immunoSEQ multiplex PCR assay. This is the immuneACCESS table as TCRdb keeps it, with only in-frame sequences that have V and J called. A part of the clones is gone; compared with another copy, unresolved V genes explain less than half, and the rest is unexplained. Within this sample are more than 30,000 clones, with 76% of them counted one time only. The top ten constitute more than 6% of the sample. The sequenced sample consisted of CD4+ T cells from blood buffy coats. The receptors derive from a human donor in good health.

V and J are TRBV9 and TRBJ2-7; no definite D call. V shed 0 bases and J shed 2 bases, with 12 bases lying between them. The CDR3 runs 15 residues. Germline V lookup: CDR1 SGDLS, CDR2 YYNGEE. The CDR3 reads CASSVGLADPYEQYF. DNA for the CDR3: TGTGCCAGCAGCGTAGGTCTGGCGGACCCCTACGAGCAGTACTTC.

The chain has TRBV19 and TRBJ2-2; D is uncertain. The CDR3 runs 12 residues. The V end lost 5 bases, the J end lost 4 bases, and 5 bases lay between the germline ends. Germline loops: CDR1 LNHDA, CDR2 SQIVND (reference sequence). The chain's CDR3 is CASSLRTGELFF. CDR3 DNA sequence: TGTGCCAGTAGTCTGCGCACCGGGGAGCTGTTTTTT. Full variable domain (remainder filled in from reference TRBV19 and TRBJ2-2): DGGITQSPKYLFRKEGQNVTLSCEQNLNHDAMYWYRQDPGQGLRLIYYSQIVNDFQKGDIAEGYSVSREKKESFPLTVTSAQKNPTAFYLCASSLRTGELFFGEGSRLTVL.

The chain joins TRBV7-9 to TRBJ2-5, with D unresolved. The CDR3 is 14 residues long. The germline V gene encodes CDR1 SEHNR and CDR2 FQNEAQ (reference sequence). V was pared by 3 bases and J by 3 bases, with 11 bases between. CDR3 sequence reads: CASSFVTREETQYF. The CDR3 DNA follows: TGTGCCAGCAGCTTCGTCACCCGCGAAGAGACCCAGTACTTC.

The chain employs TRBV2 and TRBJ1-1; no clear D. This CDR3 is built from 17 residues. Germline CDR1 and CDR2: SNHLY and FYNNEI. Trimming removed 7 bases at V and 7 bases at J, with 28 bases between. The CDR3 region is CASTKEGLSLVRVEAFF. CDR3 DNA: TGTGCCAGCACCAAAGAAGGGCTGAGCCTTGTTCGTGTTGAAGCTTTCTTT.

This clone has only a few counts. The chain carries TRBV10-1 and TRBJ2-2, with 7 bases aligning to TRBD1. Looked up from germline, CDR1 is WNHNN and CDR2 is SYGVQD (reference sequence). CDR3 size: 14 residues. Unmatched junction bases numbered 7, after V lost 6 bases and J lost 6 bases. The CDR3 loop reads CASSPDRASGELFF. Here the CDR3 DNA reads TGCGCCAGCAGCCCCGACAGGGCCTCCGGGGAGCTGTTTTTT.

This rearrangement joins TRBV18 to TRBJ1-1; 9 positions match TRBD1. CDR1 and CDR2 from the germline V gene are KGHSH and LQKENI. CDR3 size: 14 residues. Losses at the gene ends were 1 base for V and 5 bases for J; bases not matched to a gene: 2. This CDR3 reads CASSPRDRATEAFF. The CDR3 nucleotides are TGTGCCAGCTCACCACGGGACAGGGCGACTGAAGCTTTCTTT.

The CDR3 coding sequence is TGTGCCATCAGTGAGGAATCAGGGGGTTTTTACGAGCAGTACTTC. This sequence encodes CAISEESGGFYEQYF. The V call is TRBV10-3, the J call TRBJ2-7; TRBD1 matches 7 bases. V trimming: 2 bases; J trimming: 4 bases; junction bases outside the gene matches: 8. The CDR3 has 15 amino acids. Germline V gene data show CDR1 as ENHRY and CDR2 as SYGVKD.

To note about this clone: A junction end diverges from the germline sequence, so it may reflect a read error. The gene calls are TRBV7-7 and TRBJ2-1, with 12 bases identical to TRBD2. Germline V gene data show CDR1 as SSHAT and CDR2 as FNYEAQ (reference sequence). The CDR3 consists of 15 residues. The CDR3 reads CASSRRLAGDNEQFF. The CDR3 coding sequence is TGTGCTAGCAGCCGGAGACTAGCGGGGGACAATGAGCAGTTCTTC.

The chain combines TRBV25-1 with TRBJ2-4; D uncertain. The germline V and J ends were trimmed by 2 bases and 8 bases, with 10 bases remaining between them. The germline gives CDR1 MGHDK, CDR2 SYGVNS. This CDR3 contains 13 residues. CDR3 bases: TGTGCCAGCAGTGAAGGGTCAAGGGACATTCAGTACTTC. Amino acids: CASSEGSRDIQYF.

The rearrangement uses TRBV7-9 and TRBJ2-5; no clear D gene. In germline, CDR1 is SEHNR, CDR2 FQNEAQ (reference sequence). CDR3 length equals 15 residues. V shed 1 base and J shed 7 bases, with 16 bases lying between them. CDR3 DNA sequence: TGTGCCAGCAGCTTAGTGAGGACCCACCATGGGACCCAGTACTTC. As protein: CASSLVRTHHGTQYF.

The chain carries TRBV7-2 and TRBJ1-4; 9 bases agree with TRBD1. Germline V CDR1 and CDR2: SGHTA, FQGNSA. With V trimmed by 5 bases and J by 6 bases, 4 bases remained unmatched. The CDR3 spans 14 residues. Here the CDR3 DNA reads TGTGCCAGCAGCCGGACAGGGGCGGATGAAAAACTGTTTTTT. This encodes CASSRTGADEKLFF.

Only a few counts were recorded for this clone. The chain is built from TRBV10-1 and TRBJ1-3, with 7 bases matching TRBD1. Germline V CDR1 and CDR2: WNHNN, SYGVQD (reference sequence). The length of the CDR3 is 14 residues. Germline trimming cut 6 bases from V and 3 bases from J; bases unmatched to any gene: 5. CDR3 protein: CASSDGQDGNTIYF. The CDR3, as DNA: TGCGCCAGCAGCGACGGACAGGATGGAAACACCATATATTTT.

As DNA, the CDR3 is TGTGCCAGCAGTTTTCTCCGGGACAGGGTTAGCTACACCTTC. Its translation is CASSFLRDRVSYTF. V usage is TRBV27 and J usage is TRBJ1-2; 9 nucleotides line up with TRBD1. Trimming cost V 3 bases and J 9 bases; bases outside gene matches: 8. Germline assignment: CDR1 MNHEY and CDR2 SMNVEV (reference sequence). This CDR3 has 14 residues.

J is TRBJ1-2 and V is TRBV29-1, with D possibly matching TRBD1 (6 bases). The CDR3 extends over 11 amino acids. In germline, CDR1 is SQVTM, CDR2 ANQGSEA. V gave up 5 bases and J gave up 7 bases, with 11 bases separating them. CDR3 residues: CSVRTGSGYTF. The CDR3 region has the DNA TGCAGCGTTCGTACAGGGTCTGGCTACACCTTC.

The chain joins TRBV10-1 to TRBJ1-2; D is unclear. Germline-derived CDR1 and CDR2 are WNHNN and SYGVQD (reference sequence). This CDR3 is built from 13 residues. The ends were cut back, 5 bases at V and 1 base at J, with 8 bases in the middle. The CDR3 nucleotides are TGCGCCAGCAGTCCTGACATTAACTATGGCTACACCTTC. It specifies CASSPDINYGYTF.

This rearrangement joins TRBV5-1 to TRBJ2-1, with 7 bases aligning to TRBD2. The CDR3 is made up of 16 amino acids. The J segment lost 1 base and the V segment lost 4 bases, leaving 8 bases of the junction unmatched. Germline CDR1 SGHRS, CDR2 YFSETQ. Here the CDR3 DNA reads TGCGCCAGCAGCCCCCGTCGCGGGGGATCCTACAATGAGCAGTTCTTC. The encoded protein is CASSPRRGGSYNEQFF.

The chain joins TRBV19 to TRBJ2-7; D is perhaps TRBD2 (6 bases). This CDR3 comprises 15 residues. Trimming removed 0 bases at V and 0 bases at J, with 9 bases between. Germline lookup yields CDR1 LNHDA and CDR2 SQIVND (reference sequence). The CDR3 nucleotides are TGTGCCAGTAGTATAGATGCGGGGTCCTCCTACGAGCAGTACTTC. This codes for CASSIDAGSSYEQYF.

This clone was recorded a few times. The chain links TRBV5-1 to TRBJ2-2, with D possibly matching TRBD2 (6 bases). V lost 7 bases to trimming and J lost 2 bases, with 15 bases between them. The CDR3 is 15 residues long. CDR1 and CDR2 from the germline V gene are SGHRS and YFSETQ. The CDR3 spells CASAQGAGNTGELFF. CDR3 coding DNA: TGCGCCAGCGCCCAAGGAGCGGGTAACACCGGGGAGCTGTTTTTT.

This chain joins TRBV2 and TRBJ2-7; D may be TRBD1 (5 bases). The CDR3 covers 14 residues. Germline CDR1 SNHLY, CDR2 FYNNEI. Trimming took 6 bases from V and 5 from J, leaving 17 bases between them. The CDR3 loop reads CASSVLVRVNEQYF. The CDR3 coding sequence is TGTGCCAGCAGCGTCCTCGTCAGGGTAAACGAGCAGTACTTC.